This record covers a single TCR beta chain. Its antigen is unknown. This CDR3 has 15 residues. Germline assignment: CDR1 LGHNA and CDR2 YSLEER. V lost 3 bases, J lost 2 bases, and 13 bases lay in between. This sample stems from a study of PD-1 blockade in classical Hodgkin lymphoma. The study, taken as a whole, reports: Later analyses included only patients treated at least 1 year post-ASCT. It was CD4+ TCR diversity, not CD8+, that rose significantly by C4D1.

Relapse after autologous stem cell transplantation occurred in every patient, and brentuximab vedotin exposure varied. When best responses were assessed, they were complete response, partial response or progressive disease. Only in-frame clones appear in the TCRdb table, and some are missing; sequencing was by immunoSEQ multiplex PCR. The sample has about 19,000 clones; 70% to 85% are singletons. The specimen was peripheral blood mononuclear cells (PBMCs), collected at baseline. The J gene is TRBJ1-1, the V gene TRBV4-3, with D hard to call. This TCR was sampled from a human donor with classical Hodgkin lymphoma. Here the CDR3 reads CASSHRTVGNTEAFF. DNA for the CDR3: TGCGCCAGCAGCCACCGGACCGTGGGTAACACTGAAGCTTTCTTT.